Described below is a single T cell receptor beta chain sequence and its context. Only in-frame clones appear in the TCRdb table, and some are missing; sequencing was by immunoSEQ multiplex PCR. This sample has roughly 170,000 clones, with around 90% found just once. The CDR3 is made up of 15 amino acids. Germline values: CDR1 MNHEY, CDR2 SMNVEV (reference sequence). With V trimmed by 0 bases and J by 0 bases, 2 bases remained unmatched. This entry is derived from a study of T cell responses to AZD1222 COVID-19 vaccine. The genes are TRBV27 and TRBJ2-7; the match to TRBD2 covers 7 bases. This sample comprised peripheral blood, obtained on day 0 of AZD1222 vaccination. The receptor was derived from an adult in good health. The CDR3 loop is CASSLSSGLSYEQYF. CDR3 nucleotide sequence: TGTGCCAGCAGTTTATCTAGCGGGCTCTCCTACGAGCAGTACTTC.